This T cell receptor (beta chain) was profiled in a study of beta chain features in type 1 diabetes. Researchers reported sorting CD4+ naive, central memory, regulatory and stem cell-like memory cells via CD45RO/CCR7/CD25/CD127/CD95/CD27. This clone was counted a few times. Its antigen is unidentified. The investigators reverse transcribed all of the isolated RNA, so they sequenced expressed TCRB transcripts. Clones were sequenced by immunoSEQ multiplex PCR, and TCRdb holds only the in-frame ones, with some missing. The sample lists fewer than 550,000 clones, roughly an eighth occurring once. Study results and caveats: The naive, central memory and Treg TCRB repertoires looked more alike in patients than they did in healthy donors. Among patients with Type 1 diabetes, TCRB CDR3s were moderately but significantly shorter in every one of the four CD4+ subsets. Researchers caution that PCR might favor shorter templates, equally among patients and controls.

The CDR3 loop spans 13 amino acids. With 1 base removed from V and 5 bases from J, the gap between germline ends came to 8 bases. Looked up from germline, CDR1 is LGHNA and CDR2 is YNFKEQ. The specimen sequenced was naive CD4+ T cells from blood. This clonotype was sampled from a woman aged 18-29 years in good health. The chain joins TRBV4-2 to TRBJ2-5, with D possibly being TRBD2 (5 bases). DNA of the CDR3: TGTGCCAGCAGCCAAGGGAGGCTTGAGACCCAGTACTTC. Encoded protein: CASSQGRLETQYF.